This T cell receptor beta chain was retrieved from a study of blood T cell repertoires in COVID-19. The CDR3 runs to 13 residues. Germline CDR1 reads SGHDT; CDR2 reads YYEEEE. J lost 2 bases, V lost 4 bases, and 2 bases had no gene match. Original handling: Cell counts per sample came from amplifying reference gene primers. Profiled with immunoSEQ multiplex PCR; TCRdb holds only in-frame clones, not every one. V and J calls and clone size come straight from that table; D and trimming were deduced from the DNA. The table records about 250,000 clones, 89% of them present only once. This receptor was taken from a middle-aged woman who had recovered from COVID-19. V usage is TRBV5-6 and J usage is TRBJ1-2; the match to TRBD1 covers 7 bases. The specimen was peripheral blood. The CDR3 sequence is CASSTTGNYGYTF. The CDR3 nucleotides are TGTGCCAGCAGCACGACAGGGAACTATGGCTACACCTTC.